What follows is one T cell receptor (beta chain) and its context. Construction of the TCRbeta library involved unique molecular identifiers. A single record per CDR3 protein comes from TCRdb applying MiXCR to the PCR reads. This sample has 490,000 or so distinct CDR3 sequences, with about an eighth found just once. This entry belongs to a study of T-cell reconstitution after alpha-beta-depleted transplantation in children. The CDR3 loop spans 16 amino acids. Trimming shortened V by 0 bases and J by 2 bases, and 12 bases separated the two germline ends. Germline V gene sequence: CDR1 KGHSH, CDR2 LQKENI.

The chain links TRBV18 to TRBJ2-3, with D possibly matching TRBD1 (5 bases). The receptor was derived from a human donor who donated a stem cell graft to a child with combined immunodeficiency. The sequences come from PBMCs from the stem cell graft donor, collected from the stem cell graft. Written as DNA, the CDR3 is TGTGCCAGCTCACCACCGTACAGGAGTTCCACAGATACGCAGTATTTT. It is translated as CASSPPYRSSTDTQYF.